This passage covers 17 T cell receptor beta chains from one sample sequenced in a study of cytomegalovirus exposure and HLA in healthy donors. PCR employed 60 Vbeta and 13 Jbeta primers. Only in-frame clones appear in the TCRdb table, and some are missing; sequencing was by immunoSEQ multiplex PCR. Of 85,000 to 100,000 clones listed, 79% were seen once; the top ten hold about 3.8%. The sequenced sample consisted of PBMCs. These receptors were obtained from a woman in her forties in good health and CMV-seronegative.

Turning to this clone: Sequence at one end of the junction differs from germline and may be a read error. CDR3 protein: CAIGTDYSNQPQNF. The CDR3 coding sequence is TGTGCCATCGGGACAGATTATAGCAATCAGCCCCAGAATTTT. The chain has TRBV19 and TRBJ1-5, with 7 bases matching TRBD1. Germline values: CDR1 LNHDA, CDR2 SQIVND (reference sequence). The CDR3 extends over 14 amino acids.

This clone was recorded a few times. The rearrangement joins TRBV28 to TRBJ1-1, with D unclear. The length of the CDR3 is 13 residues. Germline V CDR1 and CDR2: MDHEN, SYDVKM. Trimming shortened V by 6 bases and J by 4 bases, and 12 bases separated the two germline ends. CDR3 nucleotide sequence: TGTGCCAGCAGGGGGAGGAGGAGCACTGAAGCTTTCTTT. Residues: CASRGRRSTEAFF.

This clone was recorded a few times. The chain joins TRBV28 to TRBJ1-4; possible D gene TRBD1, 5 bases. The CDR3 extends over 14 amino acids. CDR1 MDHEN and CDR2 SYDVKM come from the germline V gene. V gave up 8 bases and J gave up 4 bases, with 14 bases separating them. In nucleotides, the CDR3 is TGTGCCAGCTGCCGACAGCCCCTTAATGAAAAACTGTTTTTT. Encoded protein: CASCRQPLNEKLFF.

The genes are TRBV19 and TRBJ2-7; 9 nucleotides line up with TRBD1. J lost 1 base, V lost 4 bases, and 5 bases had no gene match. CDR3 length equals 15 residues. Germline CDR1 reads LNHDA; CDR2 reads SQIVND (reference sequence). The CDR3 DNA follows: TGTGCCAGTAGTACGGGACAGGGAAGGTCCTACGAGCAGTACTTC. Amino acid sequence: CASSTGQGRSYEQYF.

The chain employs TRBV6-1 and TRBJ2-3; 10 nucleotides line up with TRBD2. The CDR3 spans 13 residues. From germline, CDR1 is MNHNS and CDR2 SASEGT. The V and J ends lost 7 bases and 7 bases, in that order; junction bases with no gene match: 5. This CDR3 is CASKLAGLHTQYF. The CDR3 region has the DNA TGTGCCAGCAAACTAGCGGGGTTGCATACGCAGTATTTT.

The chain couples TRBV2 to TRBJ2-7; 7 nucleotides align to TRBD1. Germline V gene lookup returns CDR1 SNHLY and CDR2 FYNNEI. The junction had 7 bases not matched to a gene; V was cut back by 5 bases and J by 3 bases. This CDR3 is built from 14 residues. This chain's CDR3 is CASSREQGLYEQYF. The CDR3 nucleotides are TGTGCCAGCAGTAGGGAACAGGGGCTCTACGAGCAGTACTTC.

The chain recombines TRBV7-2 with TRBJ2-7; 11 bases map to TRBD2. Germline lookup yields CDR1 SGHTA and CDR2 FQGNSA. Trimming cost V 6 bases and J 7 bases; bases outside gene matches: 5. This CDR3 has 13 residues. The CDR3 region has the DNA TGTGCCAGCAGTCGGACTAGCGGGCGTGAGCAGTACTTC. This encodes CASSRTSGREQYF. The complete variable domain, with remaining parts taken from reference TRBV7-2 and TRBJ2-7, reads GAGVSQSPSNKVTEKGKDVELRCDPISGHTALYWYRQSLGQGLEFLIYFQGNSAPDKSGLPSDRFSAERTGGSVSTLTIQRTQQEDSAVYLCASSRTSGREQYFGPGTRLTVT.

This clone was seen just once. The chain recombines TRBV4-1 with TRBJ2-7; 7 nucleotides agree with TRBD2. CDR1 is MGHRA, CDR2 YSYEKL, per germline. The CDR3 sequence is 18 residues long. Trimming at V came to 0 bases and at J to 2 bases, leaving 13 bases not matched to a gene. The CDR3, as DNA: TGCGCCAGCAGCCAAGATCGAGGAGTGGCGGGGGTCACCTACGAGCAGTACTTC. This encodes CASSQDRGVAGVTYEQYF.

The count of this clone is one. This chain connects TRBV19 to TRBJ1-4; D possibly corresponds to TRBD1 (5 bases). Trimming left V 3 bases short and J 8 bases short, with 13 bases between. The CDR3 is 14 residues long. Germline V lookup: CDR1 LNHDA, CDR2 SQIVND (reference sequence). CDR3 in amino acids: CASSMGRAGEKLFF. CDR3 sequence (DNA): TGTGCCAGTAGTATGGGCAGGGCAGGGGAAAAACTGTTTTTT.

This chain links TRBV6-5 with TRBJ2-1, with 8 bases lining up with TRBD1. The CDR3 covers 15 residues. Germline CDR1 reads MNHEY; CDR2 reads SVGAGI. Losses at the gene ends were 6 bases for V and 5 bases for J; bases not matched to a gene: 9. The CDR3 loop is CASRSWDRSHNEQFF. CDR3 DNA: TGTGCCAGCAGATCCTGGGACAGGTCTCACAATGAGCAGTTCTTC.

The chain recombines TRBV6-5 with TRBJ2-2; D gene uncertain. Germline V gene data show CDR1 as MNHEY and CDR2 as SVGAGI. V was clipped by 6 bases and J by 1 base, with 9 bases between them. This CDR3 region has 14 residues. CDR3 sequence: CASRRPLNTGELFF. For the CDR3, the DNA is TGTGCCAGCAGGAGGCCATTGAACACCGGGGAGCTGTTTTTT.

With respect to this clone: Relative to the germline gene, one junction end is altered; a read error may explain this. The chain employs TRBV6-1 and TRBJ1-2; 8 bases align to TRBD1. The CDR3 totals 13 residues. The V gene's germline CDR1 is MNHNS and CDR2 SASEGT. The CDR3 DNA sequence: TGTGCCAGCAGTGAGATCCAGGGGACAGGCTACCCCTTC. This encodes CASSEIQGTGYPF.

This clone appeared a single time. The rearrangement links TRBV30 to TRBJ1-2; 7 nucleotides line up with TRBD1. J gave up 3 bases and V 6 bases, and 19 bases lay outside the gene matches. CDR3 length: 17 residues. Germline lookup yields CDR1 GTSNPN and CDR2 SVGIG (reference sequence). The DNA for the CDR3 is TGTGCCTGTATACAGGGGCCGCAATCTTGGTCGGACTATGGCTACACCTTC. Translated, it gives CACIQGPQSWSDYGYTF.

The chain couples TRBV7-9 to TRBJ2-5; 7 positions agree with TRBD1. Germline lookup yields CDR1 SEHNR and CDR2 FQNEAQ (reference sequence). This CDR3 contains 15 residues. Trimming cost V 4 bases and J 0 bases; bases outside gene matches: 5. In nucleotides, the CDR3 is TGTGCCAGCAGCTCCAACAGGGGATACCAAGAGACCCAGTACTTC. Protein sequence: CASSSNRGYQETQYF.

This clone has more than one count but fewer than ten. J is TRBJ1-1 and V is TRBV9, with D hard to call. CDR1 and CDR2 from the germline V gene are SGDLS and YYNGEE. The CDR3 spans 11 residues. The DNA of the CDR3 is TGTGCAGATAGTGCCCTCTCTGAAGCTTTCTTT. Translating it yields CADSALSEAFF.

This chain uses TRBV5-1 with TRBJ2-1; no definite D call. CDR3 length equals 16 residues. Trimming removed 4 bases from V and 0 bases from J, with 14 bases in between. The germline gives CDR1 SGHRS, CDR2 YFSETQ. The CDR3 region is CASSLRLASSYNEQFF. The CDR3 region has the DNA TGCGCCAGCAGCCTCCGACTTGCCTCCTCCTACAATGAGCAGTTCTTC. Drawing the rest from reference TRBV5-1 and TRBJ2-1, the complete variable domain is KAGVTQTPRYLIKTRGQQVTLSCSPISGHRSVSWYQQTPGQGLQFLFEYFSETQRNKGNFPGRFSGRQFSNSRSEMNVSTLELGDSALYLCASSLRLASSYNEQFFGPGTRLTVL.

A single count supports this clone. The J gene is TRBJ2-3, the V gene TRBV9; perhaps TRBD2 as D (6 bases). Trimming pared 0 bases from V and 2 bases from J, leaving 16 bases between. CDR1 SGDLS and CDR2 YYNGEE come from the germline V gene. This CDR3 is 17 amino acids long. The CDR3 here is CASSVEGGGVPTDTQYF. CDR3 bases: TGTGCCAGCAGCGTAGAAGGTGGAGGGGTTCCCACAGATACGCAGTATTTT.